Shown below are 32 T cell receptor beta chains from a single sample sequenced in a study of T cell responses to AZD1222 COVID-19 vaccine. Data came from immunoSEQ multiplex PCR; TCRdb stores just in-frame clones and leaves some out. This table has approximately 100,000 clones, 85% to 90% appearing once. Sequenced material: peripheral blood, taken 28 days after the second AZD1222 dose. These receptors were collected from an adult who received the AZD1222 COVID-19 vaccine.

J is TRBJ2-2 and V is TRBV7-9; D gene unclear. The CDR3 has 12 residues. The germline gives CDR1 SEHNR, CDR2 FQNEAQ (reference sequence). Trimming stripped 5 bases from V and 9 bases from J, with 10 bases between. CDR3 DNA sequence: TGTGCCAGCAGCCGGCATGATCGGGAGCTGTTTTTT. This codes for CASSRHDRELFF.

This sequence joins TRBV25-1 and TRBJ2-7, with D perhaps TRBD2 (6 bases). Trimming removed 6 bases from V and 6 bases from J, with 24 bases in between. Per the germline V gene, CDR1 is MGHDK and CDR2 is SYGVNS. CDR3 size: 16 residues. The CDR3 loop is CASRNSGLGRGSEQYF. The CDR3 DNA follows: TGTGCCAGCAGGAACAGCGGACTCGGTCGGGGGTCCGAGCAGTACTTC.

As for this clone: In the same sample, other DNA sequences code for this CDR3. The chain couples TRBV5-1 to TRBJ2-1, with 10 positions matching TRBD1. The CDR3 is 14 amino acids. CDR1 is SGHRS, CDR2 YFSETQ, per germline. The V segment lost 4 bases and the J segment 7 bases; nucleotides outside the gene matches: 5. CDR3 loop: CASSPGQGLNEQFF. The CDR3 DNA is TGCGCCAGCAGCCCGGGACAGGGGTTGAATGAGCAGTTCTTC.

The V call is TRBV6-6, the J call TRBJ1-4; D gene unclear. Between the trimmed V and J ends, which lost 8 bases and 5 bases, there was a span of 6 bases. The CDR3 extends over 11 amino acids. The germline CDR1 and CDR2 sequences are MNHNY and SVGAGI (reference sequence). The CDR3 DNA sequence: TGTGCCAGCGGGGAGAATGAAAAACTGTTTTTT. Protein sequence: CASGENEKLFF.

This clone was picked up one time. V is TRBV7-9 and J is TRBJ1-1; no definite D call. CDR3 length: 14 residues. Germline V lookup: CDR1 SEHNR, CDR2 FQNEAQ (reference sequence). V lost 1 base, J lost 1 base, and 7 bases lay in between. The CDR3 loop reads CASSLGKWNTEAFF. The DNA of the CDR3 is TGTGCCAGCAGCTTAGGAAAGTGGAACACTGAAGCTTTCTTT.

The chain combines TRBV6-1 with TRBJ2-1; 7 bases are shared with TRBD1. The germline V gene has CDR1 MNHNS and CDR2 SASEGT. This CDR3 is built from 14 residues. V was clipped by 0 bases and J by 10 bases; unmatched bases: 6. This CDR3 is CASSEAWTGGEQFF. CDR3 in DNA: TGTGCCAGCAGTGAAGCCTGGACAGGTGGCGAGCAGTTCTTC.

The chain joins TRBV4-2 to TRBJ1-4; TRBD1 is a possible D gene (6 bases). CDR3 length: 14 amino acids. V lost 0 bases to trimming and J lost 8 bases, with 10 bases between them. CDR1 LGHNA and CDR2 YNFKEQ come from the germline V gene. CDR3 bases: TGTGCCAGCAGCCAAGACACAGGGAAAGAAAAACTGTTTTTT. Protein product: CASSQDTGKEKLFF.

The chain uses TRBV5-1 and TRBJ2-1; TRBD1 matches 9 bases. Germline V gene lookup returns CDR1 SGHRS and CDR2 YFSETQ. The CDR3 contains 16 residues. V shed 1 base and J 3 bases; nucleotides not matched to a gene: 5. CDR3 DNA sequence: TGCGCCAGCAGCTTGATTGTGACAGGGGGCTACAATGAGCAGTTCTTC. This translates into CASSLIVTGGYNEQFF. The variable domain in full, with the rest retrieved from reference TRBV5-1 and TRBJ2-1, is KAGVTQTPRYLIKTRGQQVTLSCSPISGHRSVSWYQQTPGQGLQFLFEYFSETQRNKGNFPGRFSGRQFSNSRSEMNVSTLELGDSALYLCASSLIVTGGYNEQFFGPGTRLTVL.

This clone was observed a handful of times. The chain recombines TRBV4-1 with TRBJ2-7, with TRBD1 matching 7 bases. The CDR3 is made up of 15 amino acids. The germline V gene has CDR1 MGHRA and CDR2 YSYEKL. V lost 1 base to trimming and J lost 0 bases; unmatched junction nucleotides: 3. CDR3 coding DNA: TGCGCCAGCAGCCAAGGGGGGACAGCCTCCTACGAGCAGTACTTC. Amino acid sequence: CASSQGGTASYEQYF.

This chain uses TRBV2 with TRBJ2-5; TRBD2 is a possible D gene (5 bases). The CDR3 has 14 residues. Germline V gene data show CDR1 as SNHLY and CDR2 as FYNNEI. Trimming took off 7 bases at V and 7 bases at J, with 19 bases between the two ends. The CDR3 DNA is TGTGCCAGCACCGCCCGGGATACGCCAGGGACCCAGTACTTC. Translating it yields CASTARDTPGTQYF.

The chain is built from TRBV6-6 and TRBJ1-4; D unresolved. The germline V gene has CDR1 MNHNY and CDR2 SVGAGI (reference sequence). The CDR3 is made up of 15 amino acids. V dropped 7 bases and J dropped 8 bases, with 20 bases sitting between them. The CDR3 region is CASNSLAEGGEKLFF. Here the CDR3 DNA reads TGTGCCAGCAATAGCCTCGCTGAGGGCGGGGAAAAACTGTTTTTT.

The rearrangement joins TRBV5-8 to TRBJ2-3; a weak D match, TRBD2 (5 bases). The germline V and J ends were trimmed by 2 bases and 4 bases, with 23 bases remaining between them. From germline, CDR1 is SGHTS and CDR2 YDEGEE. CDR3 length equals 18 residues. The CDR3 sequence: CASSFLAGGSQGPDTQYF. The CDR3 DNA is TGTGCCAGCAGCTTTCTAGCCGGTGGGTCCCAAGGCCCAGATACGCAGTATTTT.

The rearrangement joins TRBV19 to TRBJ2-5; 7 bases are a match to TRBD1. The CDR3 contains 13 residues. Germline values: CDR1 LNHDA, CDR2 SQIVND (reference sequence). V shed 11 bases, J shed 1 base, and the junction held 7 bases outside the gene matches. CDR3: CASQDRAQETQYF. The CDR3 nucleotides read TGTGCCTCACAAGACAGGGCCCAAGAGACCCAGTACTTC.

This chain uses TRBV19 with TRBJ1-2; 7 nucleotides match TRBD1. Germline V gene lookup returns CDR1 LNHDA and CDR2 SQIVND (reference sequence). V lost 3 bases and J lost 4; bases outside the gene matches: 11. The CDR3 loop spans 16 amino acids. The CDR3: CASSIDTTGPVYGYTF. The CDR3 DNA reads TGTGCCAGTAGTATCGACACGACAGGGCCAGTCTATGGCTACACCTTC.

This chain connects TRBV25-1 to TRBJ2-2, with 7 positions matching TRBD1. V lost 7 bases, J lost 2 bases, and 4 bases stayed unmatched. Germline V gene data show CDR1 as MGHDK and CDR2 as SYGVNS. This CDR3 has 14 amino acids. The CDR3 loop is CASKRGRNTGELFF. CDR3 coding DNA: TGTGCCAGCAAGAGGGGGCGAAACACCGGGGAGCTGTTTTTT.

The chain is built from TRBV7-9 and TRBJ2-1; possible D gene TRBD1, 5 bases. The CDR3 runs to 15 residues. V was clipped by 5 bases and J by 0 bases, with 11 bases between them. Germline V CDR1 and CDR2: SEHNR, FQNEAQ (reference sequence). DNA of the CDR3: TGTGCCAGCAGCGGCAGGGCTAGCTCCTACAATGAGCAGTTCTTC. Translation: CASSGRASSYNEQFF.

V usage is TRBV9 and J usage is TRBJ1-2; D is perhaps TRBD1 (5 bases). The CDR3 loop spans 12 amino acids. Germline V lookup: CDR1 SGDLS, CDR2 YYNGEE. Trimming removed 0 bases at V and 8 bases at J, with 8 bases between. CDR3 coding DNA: TGTGCCAGCAGCGTAGGAGGGGACGGCTACACCTTC. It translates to CASSVGGDGYTF.

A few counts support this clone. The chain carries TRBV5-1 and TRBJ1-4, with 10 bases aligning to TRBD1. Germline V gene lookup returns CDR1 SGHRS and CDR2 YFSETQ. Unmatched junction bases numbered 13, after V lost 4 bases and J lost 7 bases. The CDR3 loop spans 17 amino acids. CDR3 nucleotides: TGCGCCAGCAGCAACTCAGACAGGGGGCGATTTGGTGAAAAACTGTTTTTT. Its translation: CASSNSDRGRFGEKLFF.

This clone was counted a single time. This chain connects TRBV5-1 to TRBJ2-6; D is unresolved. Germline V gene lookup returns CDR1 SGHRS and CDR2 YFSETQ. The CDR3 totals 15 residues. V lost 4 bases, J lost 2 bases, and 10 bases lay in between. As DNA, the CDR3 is TGCGCCAGCAGCGAGCCGTTTCCTGGGGCCAACGTCCTGACTTTC. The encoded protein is CASSEPFPGANVLTF.

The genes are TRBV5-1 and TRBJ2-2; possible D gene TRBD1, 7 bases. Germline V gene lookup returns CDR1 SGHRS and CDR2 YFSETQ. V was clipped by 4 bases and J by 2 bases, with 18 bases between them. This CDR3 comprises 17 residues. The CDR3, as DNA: TGCGCCAGCAGCCGCGGGACAGCAGAATTAAACACCGGGGAGCTGTTTTTT. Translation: CASSRGTAELNTGELFF. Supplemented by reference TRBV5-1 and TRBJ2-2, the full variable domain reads KAGVTQTPRYLIKTRGQQVTLSCSPISGHRSVSWYQQTPGQGLQFLFEYFSETQRNKGNFPGRFSGRQFSNSRSEMNVSTLELGDSALYLCASSRGTAELNTGELFFGEGSRLTVL.

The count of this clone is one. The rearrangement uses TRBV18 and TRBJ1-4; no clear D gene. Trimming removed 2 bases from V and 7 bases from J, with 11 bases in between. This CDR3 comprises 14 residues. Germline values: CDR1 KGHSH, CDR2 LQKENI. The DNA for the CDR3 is TGTGCCAGCTCACCATCCTTAGGTGGTGAAAAACTGTTTTTT. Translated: CASSPSLGGEKLFF. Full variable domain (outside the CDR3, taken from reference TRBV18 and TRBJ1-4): NAGVMQNPRHLVRRRGQEARLRCSPMKGHSHVYWYRQLPEEGLKFMVYLQKENIIDESGMPKERFSAEFPKEGPSILRIQQVVRGDSAAYFCASSPSLGGEKLFFGSGTQLSVL.

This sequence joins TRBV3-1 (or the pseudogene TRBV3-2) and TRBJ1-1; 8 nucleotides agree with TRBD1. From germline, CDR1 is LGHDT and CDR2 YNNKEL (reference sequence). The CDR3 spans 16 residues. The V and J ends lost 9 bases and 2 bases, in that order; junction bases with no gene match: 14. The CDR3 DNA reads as TGTGCCAGTCGCCATTTAGGGACAGGAAAAAACACTGAAGCTTTCTTT. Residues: CASRHLGTGKNTEAFF.

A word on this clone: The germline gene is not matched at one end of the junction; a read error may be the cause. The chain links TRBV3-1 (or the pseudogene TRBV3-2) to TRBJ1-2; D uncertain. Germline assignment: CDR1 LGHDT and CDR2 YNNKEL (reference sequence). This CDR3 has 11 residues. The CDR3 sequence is CASSYLSGVSF. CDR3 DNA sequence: TGTGCCAGCAGCTACCTCTCTGGGGTCAGCTTC.

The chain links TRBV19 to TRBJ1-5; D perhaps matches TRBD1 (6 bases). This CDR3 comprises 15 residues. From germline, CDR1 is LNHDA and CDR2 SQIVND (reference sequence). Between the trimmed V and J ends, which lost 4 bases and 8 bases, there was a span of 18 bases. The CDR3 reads CASSKDVRGIKPQHF. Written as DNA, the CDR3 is TGTGCCAGTAGTAAAGATGTAAGGGGGATCAAGCCCCAGCATTTT.

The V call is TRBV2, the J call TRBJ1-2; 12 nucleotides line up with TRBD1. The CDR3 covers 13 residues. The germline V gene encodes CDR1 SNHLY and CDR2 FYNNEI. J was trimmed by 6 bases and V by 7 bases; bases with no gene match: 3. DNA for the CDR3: TGTGCCAGCATGGGGACAGGGGGCGATGGCTACACCTTC. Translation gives CASMGTGGDGYTF.

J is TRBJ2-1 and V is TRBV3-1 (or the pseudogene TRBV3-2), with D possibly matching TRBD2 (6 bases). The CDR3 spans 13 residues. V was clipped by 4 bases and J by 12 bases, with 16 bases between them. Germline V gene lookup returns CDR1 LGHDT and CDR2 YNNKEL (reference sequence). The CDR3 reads CASSPGILRGQFF. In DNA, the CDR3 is TGTGCCAGCAGCCCCGGGATCCTGCGGGGGCAGTTCTTC.

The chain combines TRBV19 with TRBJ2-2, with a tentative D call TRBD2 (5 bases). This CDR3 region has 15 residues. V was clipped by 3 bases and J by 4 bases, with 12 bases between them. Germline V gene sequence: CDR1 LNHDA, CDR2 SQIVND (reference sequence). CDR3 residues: CASSIQTTGTGELFF. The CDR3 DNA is TGTGCCAGTAGTATCCAGACTACGGGCACCGGGGAGCTGTTTTTT.

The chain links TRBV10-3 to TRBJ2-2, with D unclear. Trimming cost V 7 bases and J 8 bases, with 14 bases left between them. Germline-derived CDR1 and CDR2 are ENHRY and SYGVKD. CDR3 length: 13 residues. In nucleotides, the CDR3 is TGTGCCATCACCCGAGACCCGACGGGGGAGCTGTTTTTT. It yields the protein CAITRDPTGELFF.

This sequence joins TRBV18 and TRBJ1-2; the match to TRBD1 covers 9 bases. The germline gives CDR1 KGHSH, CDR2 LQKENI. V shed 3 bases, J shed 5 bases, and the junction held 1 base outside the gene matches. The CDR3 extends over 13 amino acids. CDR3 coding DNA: TGTGCCAGCTCACCCGACAGGGGGTATGGCTACACCTTC. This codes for CASSPDRGYGYTF.

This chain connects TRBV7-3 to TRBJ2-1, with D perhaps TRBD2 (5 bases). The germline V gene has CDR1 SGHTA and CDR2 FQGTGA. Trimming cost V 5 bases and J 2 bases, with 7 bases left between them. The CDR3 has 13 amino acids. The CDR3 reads CASSPGTYNEQFF. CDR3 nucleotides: TGTGCCAGCAGCCCCGGGACCTACAATGAGCAGTTCTTC.

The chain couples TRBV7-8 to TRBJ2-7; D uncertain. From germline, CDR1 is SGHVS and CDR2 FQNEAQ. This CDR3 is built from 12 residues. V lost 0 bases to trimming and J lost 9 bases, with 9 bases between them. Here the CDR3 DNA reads TGTGCCAGCAGCTTAGCGGGGTTCGGGCAGTACTTC. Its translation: CASSLAGFGQYF.

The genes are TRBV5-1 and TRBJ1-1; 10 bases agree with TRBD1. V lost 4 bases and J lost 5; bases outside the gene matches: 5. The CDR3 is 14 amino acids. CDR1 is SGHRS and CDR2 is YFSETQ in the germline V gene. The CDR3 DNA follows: TGCGCCAGCAGCATCGACAGGGGGCGGACTGAAGCTTTCTTT. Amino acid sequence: CASSIDRGRTEAFF. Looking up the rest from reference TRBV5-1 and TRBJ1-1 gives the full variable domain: KAGVTQTPRYLIKTRGQQVTLSCSPISGHRSVSWYQQTPGQGLQFLFEYFSETQRNKGNFPGRFSGRQFSNSRSEMNVSTLELGDSALYLCASSIDRGRTEAFFGQGTRLTVV.